Listed here is a single TCR beta chain. Combining a sample-barcoded 5' primer with a J-beta primer mix, a second PCR ran for roughly 7 to 12 cycles. TCRdb recomputed calls from the 5' RACE reads with MiXCR, one row per CDR3 protein. The sample lists hundreds of thousands of distinct CDR3 sequences; around 45% were seen once. CDR1 and CDR2 from the germline V gene are SGHTA and FQGNSA. The CDR3 extends over 14 amino acids. V was clipped by 8 bases and J by 1 base, with 13 bases between them. The record originates from a study of blood T cells in healthy people across ages. The TCR was taken from a woman aged 55-75 years in good health. This chain links TRBV7-2 with TRBJ2-3; the D gene is possibly TRBD2 (6 bases). Source material: blood. DNA for the CDR3: TGTGCCAGCGGGCCGGGAGAAGGCACAGATACGCAGTATTTT. Protein: CASGPGEGTDTQYF.